This T cell receptor beta chain comes out of a study of T cells in Graves' hyperthyroidism and ophthalmopathy. At the level of the study: Prior to any treatment, at the point of initial diagnosis, peripheral blood was collected. Notes on the study in general: In the analysis, a 13 V-J model separated ophthalmopathy from stable hyperthyroidism. The blood repertoire included most of the expanded thyroid clonotypes above 0.001.

Hyperthyroidism had been newly diagnosed in patients aged 18 to 65, and its duration was under 2 months. This clonotype was seen at least ten times. What it binds is not known. Germline V gives CDR1 DFQATT, CDR2 SNEGSKA (reference sequence). The CDR3 covers 15 residues. V lost 0 bases and J lost 3; bases outside the gene matches: 5. It was RNA transcripts that yielded the amplified TCR beta CDR3 regions. Researchers ran a first-round RT-PCR on the TCR CDR3 using the HTBI primer set. TCRdb independently ran MiXCR on the multiplex PCR reads; one entry per CDR3 protein. The sample consists of 350,000 or so distinct CDR3 sequences, 21% of them appearing once.

The sequencing sample was made of blood. The receptor was isolated from a woman aged 45-60 years with Graves' hyperthyroidism. The chain carries TRBV20-1 and TRBJ1-1, with TRBD1 matching over 9 bases. The CDR3 DNA reads TGCAGTGCTAGAGATCAGGACAGGGGATACACTGAAGCTTTCTTT. Translation gives CSARDQDRGYTEAFF.